Presented here are 15 T cell receptor beta chains from one specimen sequenced in a study of cytomegalovirus exposure and HLA in healthy donors. The method was immunoSEQ multiplex PCR; TCRdb's version includes in-frame clones alone and lacks a portion of them. The table includes over 200,000 clones, 88% detected once. The sequenced sample consisted of PBMCs. These receptors originate from a woman in her late teens or twenties in good health and CMV-seronegative.

The gene calls are TRBV7-9 and TRBJ2-7; 9 nucleotides agree with TRBD1. Germline assignment: CDR1 SEHNR and CDR2 FQNEAQ (reference sequence). Trimming cost V 5 bases and J 4 bases; bases outside gene matches: 6. The CDR3 consists of 14 residues. CDR3 region: CASSPPGTGYEQYF. As DNA, the CDR3 is TGTGCCAGCAGCCCCCCCGGGACAGGGTACGAGCAGTACTTC.

The chain links TRBV7-9 to TRBJ2-5; 8 bases map to TRBD2. CDR3 length: 14 amino acids. The germline V gene has CDR1 SEHNR and CDR2 FQNEAQ (reference sequence). Losses at the gene ends were 5 bases for V and 4 bases for J; bases not matched to a gene: 6. The CDR3 DNA follows: TGTGCCAGCAGCCCCCAAACTAGCGGAGAGACCCAGTACTTC. Encoded protein: CASSPQTSGETQYF.

The table lists this clone with a few counts. V and J are TRBV7-9 and TRBJ2-7; TRBD2 aligns across 10 bases. The V gene end was trimmed by 9 bases and the J gene end by 2 bases; junction bases not matched to a gene: 7. CDR3 length: 14 residues. Per the germline V gene, CDR1 is SEHNR and CDR2 is FQNEAQ (reference sequence). The CDR3 region is CASTTSGRPYEQYF. CDR3 bases: TGTGCCAGTACGACTAGCGGGCGGCCCTACGAGCAGTACTTC.

The chain combines TRBV15 with TRBJ2-7, with 7 nucleotides matching TRBD1. Germline trimming cut 3 bases from V and 3 bases from J; bases unmatched to any gene: 11. The V gene's germline CDR1 is LNHNV and CDR2 YYDKDF (reference sequence). This CDR3 contains 16 residues. DNA for the CDR3: TGTGCCACCAGCAGTTGGACAGGTATCAGAGGCTACGAGCAGTACTTC. Amino acids: CATSSWTGIRGYEQYF.

The rearrangement links TRBV4-1 to TRBJ2-7; D is undetermined. Germline CDR1 is MGHRA and CDR2 is YSYEKL. The CDR3 runs to 15 residues. V shed 0 bases and J shed 1 base, with 10 bases lying between them. Here the CDR3 reads CASSQESAGSYEQYF. CDR3 nucleotides: TGCGCCAGCAGCCAAGAATCGGCAGGATCCTACGAGCAGTACTTC.

The chain joins TRBV11-2 to TRBJ2-1; D gene ambiguous. Germline lookup yields CDR1 SGHAT and CDR2 FQNNGV. V shed 5 bases and J shed 6 bases, with 5 bases lying between them. The CDR3 contains 11 residues. This CDR3 reads CASSKSNEQFF. The CDR3, as DNA: TGTGCCAGCAGCAAGAGCAATGAGCAGTTCTTC.

V is TRBV27 and J is TRBJ2-1; tentative D call: TRBD1 (6 bases). The CDR3 runs to 14 residues. Germline CDR1 MNHEY, CDR2 SMNVEV (reference sequence). V lost 2 bases, J lost 6 bases, and 11 bases lay in between. The CDR3 sequence: CASSLRIGGNEQFF. As DNA, the CDR3 is TGTGCCAGCAGTTTAAGGATAGGGGGCAATGAGCAGTTCTTC.

The chain links TRBV5-1 to TRBJ1-1; D is possibly TRBD1 (5 bases). Per the germline V gene, CDR1 is SGHRS and CDR2 is YFSETQ. The CDR3 is made up of 13 amino acids. V was trimmed by 5 bases and J by 0 bases, leaving 8 bases between them. The CDR3 loop reads CASRWTLNTEAFF. The CDR3 DNA reads as TGCGCCAGCAGGTGGACATTGAACACTGAAGCTTTCTTT.

J is TRBJ2-3 and V is TRBV27; 9 bases fit TRBD1. V shed 5 bases, J shed 6 bases, and the junction held 6 bases outside the gene matches. Germline values: CDR1 MNHEY, CDR2 SMNVEV (reference sequence). The CDR3 contains 14 residues. The CDR3 DNA reads TGTGCCAGCAGTGACGGGACAGGGAGGGATACGCAGTATTTT. Protein: CASSDGTGRDTQYF.

This clone has more than one count but fewer than ten. V is TRBV2 and J is TRBJ1-2; possible D gene TRBD1, 5 bases. CDR1 and CDR2 (germline): SNHLY, FYNNEI. V lost 1 base, J lost 8 bases, and 14 bases lay in between. CDR3 size: 14 residues. CDR3 residues: CASSEGRGTGGYTF. CDR3 bases: TGTGCCAGCAGTGAAGGGAGGGGAACGGGGGGCTACACCTTC.

This chain connects TRBV7-3 to TRBJ2-2; TRBD2 matches at 8 bases. The CDR3 is made up of 15 amino acids. Germline CDR1 SGHTA, CDR2 FQGTGA. The V gene end was trimmed by 6 bases and the J gene end by 2 bases; junction bases not matched to a gene: 5. The CDR3 region has the DNA TGTGCCAGCAGTCTTAGCGGGGAAAACACCGGGGAGCTGTTTTTT. Protein: CASSLSGENTGELFF.

V is TRBV28 and J is TRBJ2-1; the match to TRBD2 covers 10 bases. In germline, CDR1 is MDHEN, CDR2 SYDVKM. V gave up 8 bases and J gave up 2 bases; unmatched junction bases: 9. The CDR3 has 16 amino acids. The CDR3 DNA follows: TGTGCCAGCCGAAGCGGGAGGGCCGCTGCCTACAATGAGCAGTTCTTC. Encoded protein: CASRSGRAAAYNEQFF.

J is TRBJ1-1 and V is TRBV5-6; D is uncertain. CDR1 is SGHDT and CDR2 is YYEEEE in the germline V gene. The ends were cut back, 1 base at V and 0 bases at J, with 7 bases in the middle. The CDR3 runs to 14 residues. The CDR3 protein is CASSLTGLNTEAFF. CDR3 nucleotides: TGTGCCAGCAGCTTGACGGGGTTGAACACTGAAGCTTTCTTT.

This chain joins TRBV27 and TRBJ2-7, with no clear D. This CDR3 spans 13 amino acids. Trimming removed 2 bases at V and 3 bases at J, with 8 bases between. Germline CDR1 MNHEY, CDR2 SMNVEV (reference sequence). The CDR3 sequence is CASSLKQYYEQYF. DNA for the CDR3: TGTGCCAGCAGTTTAAAACAGTACTACGAGCAGTACTTC.

The chain links TRBV5-6 to TRBJ2-3; the D gene is possibly TRBD2 (5 bases). Trimming left V 4 bases short and J 0 bases short, with 15 bases between. The CDR3 sequence is 16 residues long. Germline CDR1 SGHDT, CDR2 YYEEEE. The DNA of the CDR3 is TGTGCCAGCAGCCCTCTTAGCGCGGAAAGCACAGATACGCAGTATTTT. This translates into CASSPLSAESTDTQYF.